This note documents a single T cell receptor (beta chain) sequence. Its antigen is undetermined. Full-length variable regions came from constant-region reverse primers plus semi-nested Nested Universal Primer A PCR. TCRdb itself ran the 5' RACE reads through MiXCR, one entry per CDR3 protein. The sample holds about 43,000 distinct CDR3 sequences; 22% are singletons and the top ten take 3.5% to 4.5%. The CDR3 sequence is 13 residues long. Germline CDR1 LNHDA, CDR2 SQIVND (reference sequence). Treg sorting used a CD4+CD25+CD127-/low gate. Study-wide results and caveats: Tumor Tregs overlapped most with tumor, then blood, naive CD4+ cells. Larger-cohort validation covered only one TCR beta V-J rearrangement.

The sequence came from a female donor with breast cancer. The sample comprised Tregs sorted from a lymph node. The gene calls are TRBV19 and TRBJ1-1, with D hard to call. The CDR3 reads CASQGQEATEAFF. The CDR3 DNA follows: TGTGCGAGTCAAGGGCAGGAGGCCACTGAAGCTTTCTTT. Complete variable domain (other parts from reference TRBV19 and TRBJ1-1): DGGITQSPKYLFRKEGQNVTLSCEQNLNHDAMYWYRQDPGQGLRLIYYSQIVNDFQKGDIAEGYSVSREKKESFPLTVTSAQKNPTAFYLCASQGQEATEAFFGQGTRLTVV.